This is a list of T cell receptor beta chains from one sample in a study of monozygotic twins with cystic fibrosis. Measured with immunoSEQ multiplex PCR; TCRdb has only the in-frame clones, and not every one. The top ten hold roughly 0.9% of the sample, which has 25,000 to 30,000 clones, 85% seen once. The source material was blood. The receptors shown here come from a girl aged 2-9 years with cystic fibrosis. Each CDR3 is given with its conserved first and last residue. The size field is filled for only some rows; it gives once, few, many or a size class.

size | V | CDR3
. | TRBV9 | CASSADFRVEKLFF
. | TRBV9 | CASSVAGGHAGSYNEQFF
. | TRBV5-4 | CASSPETSTDTQYF
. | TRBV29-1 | CSVSPTTGESAKNIQYF
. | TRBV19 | CASRQHTPGEPNEKLFF
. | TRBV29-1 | CSVSRRLGYNEQFF
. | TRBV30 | CALDRGFYEQYF
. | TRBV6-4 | CASSEGGTGTDTQYF
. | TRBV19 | CASSSTLTGTVHNEQFF
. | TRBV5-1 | CASNPSKIGNGELFF
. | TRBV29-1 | CSVDEGQLRETQYF
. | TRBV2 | CASSEVGNEQFF
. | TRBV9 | CASRGISGGYGYTF
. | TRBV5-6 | CASSLRAAFNQETQYF
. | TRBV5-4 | CASRYPGQGADEQYF
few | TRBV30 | CASSSGFHEQYF
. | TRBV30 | CAWSVTLKTDYGYTF
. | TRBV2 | CASTLTSAQDYNEQFF
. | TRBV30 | CAWTMTGGYYGYTF
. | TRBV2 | CASGSLRDNEQFF
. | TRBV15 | CATRDHTSNTGELFF
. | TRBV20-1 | CSGTGGNTIYF
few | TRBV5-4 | CASSTRDPRGGNSPLHF
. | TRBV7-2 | CASSLSPAGSSYEQYF
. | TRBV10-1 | CASSDSGFVDTQYF
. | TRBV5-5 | CASSPPSGYSYEQYF
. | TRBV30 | CAWRGQGATNYGYTF
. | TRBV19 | CASSMGASEQYF